This entry features one TCR beta chain sequence. This clone was found a few times. Its specific antigen is unknown. No much larger clone is present one base from it, and per-base qualities are unavailable. The sample belongs to a study of cytomegalovirus exposure and HLA in healthy donors (dated 2017 in TCRdb). With regard to the full study: In an earlier analysis of roughly 590 of the donors, about 270 Gb of sequence data and roughly 100 million unique TCR beta sequences from 180 million or so T cells were reported. Roughly 320 gigabases of sequencing data and 75 million to 85 million unique TCR sequences made up an early release that covered over 550 HLA-typed donors. Of the roughly 390 genotyped donors, 80% to 90% were placed in the genetic ancestry cluster associated with self-reported Caucasian donors. The aim of the study was to test whether cataloging public T cell receptors could identify signatures of past pathogen exposure. Using immunosequencing, the study profiled T cell repertoires from 666 subjects and related those repertoires to cytomegalovirus serostatus. Besides the first cohort of approximately 670 subjects, a separate validation cohort made up of some 110 different subjects was used. To predict cytomegalovirus infection status, the study combined high-throughput TCR immunosequencing, statistical association of individual TCRs with disease status, and machine learning. To study patterns of TCR occurrence, a later analysis re-analyzed previously published TCR beta repertoires from around 670 donors and added high-resolution HLA genotyping. Rather than drawing on any new phenotypic data, the later analysis identified candidate immune exposures from TCR beta sequences and the way those sequences occurred across donors. An earlier analysis of 500 to 750 of the donors applied high-throughput TCR beta sequencing to assess whether each TCR beta V gene segment acted as functional or pseudogenic. Donor age, sex, ethnicity and CMV serostatus were compiled alongside the repertoire data. A later genetic analysis used genome-wide SNP genotypes for 398 of the 666 donors, treating that subset as a discovery cohort. Every discovery cohort repertoire had been produced on one sequencing platform. HLA typing covered class I and class II loci at four-digit resolution. Typing coverage differed by locus: A, B, C, DRB1 and DQB1 were typed in about 620-630 donors, DQA1 in 522, DPA1 in nearly 610, and DPB1 in 472. About five DR-DQ haplotypes were treated as single units for association and clustering because of strong linkage in the cohort. On average, roughly 250,000 unique TCR beta nucleotide sequences were sequenced per donor among about 400 genotyped donors of the cohort, with roughly 19% of those sequences being non-productive. Summary of the overall study and its limitations: Linkage disequilibrium might explain the correlated functional status among segregating V segments, but an unknown experimental factor could not be excluded. In a later analysis, several top co-occurrence clusters were reported to appear linked to parvovirus B19, influenza, CMV and Epstein-Barr virus. In a later genetic analysis, a missense DCLRE1C variant was associated with V-gene and J-gene trimming of TCR beta chains, and the association was replicated in an independent cohort. The earlier analysis of 587 of the donors excluded 15 to 20 rarely observed V segments, including chromosome 9 orphons, because counts were too low. In both the original and validation cohorts, the classifier was reported to diagnose cytomegalovirus status with high specificity and sensitivity. A later analysis found that TCR association rates varied across HLA loci, with DRB1 alleles showing the most associated TCRs and HLA-C alleles the fewest. According to the authors, the approach could potentially be generalized to other disease states and immunological phenotypes. The study gave a list of over 150 TCR beta chains associated with cytomegalovirus. In a later genetic analysis, fewer N-insertions in productive TCRs were reported among donors in an Asian-associated ancestry cluster than the roughly 640-donor mean. For the cohort, immune exposure information was limited to CMV serostatus. When HLA alleles, especially DR and DQ, strongly co-occurred, attributing TCR associations to individual alleles was difficult. A later analysis found that HLA-associated TCR beta chains were more clonally expanded and had lower generation probabilities than equally common non-associated chains. A further reported finding was that TCR beta sequences accurately predicted the HLA-A and HLA-B alleles for most subjects in the first cohort. This cohort had only TCR beta chains sequenced, and the lack of alpha or paired-chain data limited which features could be detected. At a false discovery rate of 0.05, a later analysis linked 16,951 TCR beta sequences to specific HLA alleles. Roughly uniform sequencing depth across donors was assumed in presence/absence analyses, although this assumption may not hold. In vitro tests confirmed that a few of the cytomegalovirus-associated TCR beta chains recognize cytomegalovirus antigens. Broadly in line with IMGT annotations, most TCR beta V segments showed up in productive rearrangements about 87% or about 30% of the time in an earlier analysis of some 590 of the donors. HLA typing was unavailable for some donors at each locus, so association tests used only the typed subset. Most TCR sequences were observed very rarely across donors, whereas some public TCRs were present in many individuals. According to a later analysis, most CMV-associated TCR beta chains appeared to be HLA-restricted, and the HLA associations seemed to be driven largely by CMV exposure. A cluster of highly shared sequence variants was judged likely to represent a technical artifact of the sequencing pipeline. Because the 87-base-pair reads could not distinguish some IMGT-functional V segments, including TRBV6-2 and TRBV6-3, those segments were excluded.

In total, 666 healthy bone marrow donors made up the cohort. At the time of sampling, all cohort members were nominally healthy, though unrecorded immune exposures were likely present. The donor tested CMV seronegative, placing the donor among the roughly 400 seronegative members of the cohort. A peripheral blood sample was provided by each donor, and peripheral blood mononuclear cells were used for TCR beta sequencing. Genomic DNA was extracted from the blood cell samples with the Qiagen DNeasy Blood Extraction Kit. Library preparation employed the immunoSEQ multiplex PCR assay. A mixture of 60 forward primers for TCR Vbeta segments and 13 reverse primers for TCR Jbeta segments was used in the multiplex PCR. A multiplex PCR assay on genomic DNA amplified the CDR3 region of rearranged TCR beta genes. Amplified TCR beta libraries were sequenced as 87-base-pair reads on the Illumina HiSeq System. The published analysis was carried out like this. A later analysis counted around 72 million unique TCR beta chains across the 550 to 800 repertoires, and some 11 million of these chains were shared by at least two donors. Raw reads were error-corrected and collapsed into unique sequences with a nearest-neighbor algorithm that merged closely related sequences to remove PCR and sequencing errors. To assign V, D and J gene segments, CDR3 sequences were aligned to IMGT reference sequences. For a sequence to be retained, a match of at least six nucleotides to both a V gene segment and a J gene segment was required. Rearrangements were called productive when the CDR3 lacked stop codons and stayed in frame with V and J; all others were non-productive. CDR3 was defined according to IMGT convention as the region running from the second conserved V-encoded cysteine to the conserved J-encoded phenylalanine. In an earlier analysis of roughly 610 of the donors, sequences lacking an unambiguous match to a single V gene segment were excluded. An earlier analysis of under 750 of the donors called V segments functional above 56.7% productive rearrangements and segregating when the between-donor standard deviation exceeded 5%. To diagnose cytomegalovirus status from the catalog of TCR beta chain sequences, a statistical classification framework was built. A later analysis assigned V and J genes by comparing TCR nucleotide sequences with IMGT/GENE-DB human TR gene sequences. In a later analysis, CDR3 sequences and most-parsimonious VDJ recombination scenarios were assigned using the TCRdist pipeline. A later analysis defined each TCR beta chain by its CDR3 amino acid sequence plus V-gene family, and excluded reads lacking a unique V-gene family. To address suspected cross-contamination and a sequencing artifact, a later analysis removed a few hundred highly shared, low-generation-probability nucleotide sequences. In a later analysis, a clonal expansion index for each public chain was calculated from normalized within-repertoire ranks of inferred template counts. A later analysis computed generation probabilities with a VDJ recombination model fitted to out-of-frame rearrangements, and checked the results against IGoR. A later analysis scored TCR-TCR, TCR-HLA and TCR-CMV co-occurrence with hypergeometric tests, applying a repertoire-size bias correction to TCR pairs. In a later analysis, false discovery rates were estimated by permuting HLA or CMV assignments 20 times. In a later analysis, co-occurring TCRs were grouped using DBSCAN, and TCRdist sequence similarity was added for clustering within HLA-allele-positive subsets. Repertoires with fewer than 30,000 or more than 120,000 public chains, plus five repertoires with anomalous nucleotide sharing, were excluded from co-occurrence clustering. As stored in TCRdb, this immuneACCESS dataset retains in-frame rearrangements with V and J assigned. A fraction of the clones does not appear; measured against another copy, unresolved V genes explain less than half of the discrepancy, and the remainder lacks a known reason. Clone size and V and J calls were adopted from that table, with D and trimming inferred from the DNA. Across this sample there are approximately 140,000 clones, with just under 85% seen only once. The ten largest account for around 2% of the sample.

From a lookup of the germline V gene (reference sequence), CDR1 and CDR2 are GTSNPN and SVGIG. Inclusive of the bounding cysteine and phenylalanine, the CDR3 is 15 residues long. CDR3 DNA only is kept here, 45 bases in frame from base 1. V lost 2 bases and J lost 4 bases, and the count of bases not matched to a germline gene is 10. The sample comprised PBMCs. The chain joins TRBV30 to TRBJ1-2; the central 7 bases match TRBD1. This TCR came from a woman aged 40 to 50 in good health and CMV-seronegative. The CDR3 loop reads CAWSPWTGTSYGYTF. The DNA sequence follows: TGTGCCTGGAGTCCATGGACAGGAACCTCCTATGGCTACACCTTC.